The subject of this entry is one T cell receptor (beta chain). Its specificity is unknown. The sample comes from a study of ipilimumab plus nivolumab after autologous stem cell transplantation. Regarding the study as a whole: The authors say TCR, Treg and microbiome findings warrant further study.

Assay used: immunoSEQ multiplex PCR; TCRdb lists only in-frame clones, some missing. The sample lists approximately 80,000 clones, 83% occurring once. Per germline, CDR1 MDHEN and CDR2 SYDVKM. Trimming took 8 bases from V and 3 from J; bases not matched to a gene: 3. The CDR3 runs to 12 residues. This TCR derives from a male donor with diffuse large B-cell lymphoma. The V and J genes are TRBV28 and TRBJ2-7, with 8 positions matching TRBD2. This material consisted of PBMCs, taken in a trial of ipilimumab plus nivolumab as post-transplant consolidation. The CDR3 bases are TGTGCCAGCCGGGGGGGAAGCTACGAGCAGTACTTC. It specifies CASRGGSYEQYF.